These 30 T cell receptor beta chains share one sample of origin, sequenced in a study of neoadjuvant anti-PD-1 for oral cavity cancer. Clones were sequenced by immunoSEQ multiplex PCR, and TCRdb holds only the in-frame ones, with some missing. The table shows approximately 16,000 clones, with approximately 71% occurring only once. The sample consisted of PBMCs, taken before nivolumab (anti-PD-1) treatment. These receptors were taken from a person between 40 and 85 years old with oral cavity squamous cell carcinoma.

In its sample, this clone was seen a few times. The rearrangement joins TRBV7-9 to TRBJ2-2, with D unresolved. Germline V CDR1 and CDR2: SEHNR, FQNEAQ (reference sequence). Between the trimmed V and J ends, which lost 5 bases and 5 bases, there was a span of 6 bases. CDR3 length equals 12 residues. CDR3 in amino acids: CASSLGTGELFF. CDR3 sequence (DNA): TGTGCCAGCAGCCTCGGGACCGGGGAGCTGTTTTTT.

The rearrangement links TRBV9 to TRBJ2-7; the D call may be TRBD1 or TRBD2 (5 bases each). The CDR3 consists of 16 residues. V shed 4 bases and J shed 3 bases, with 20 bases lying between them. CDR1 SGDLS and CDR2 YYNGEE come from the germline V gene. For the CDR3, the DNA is TGTGCCAGCAGCAAGTCCGGGACCCTTCCCGACTACGAGCAGTACTTC. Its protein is CASSKSGTLPDYEQYF.

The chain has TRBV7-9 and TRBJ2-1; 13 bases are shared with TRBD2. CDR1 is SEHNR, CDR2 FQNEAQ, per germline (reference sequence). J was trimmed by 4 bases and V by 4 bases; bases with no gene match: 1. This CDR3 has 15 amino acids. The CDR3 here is CASSWGLAGYNEQFF. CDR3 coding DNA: TGTGCCAGCAGCTGGGGACTAGCGGGGTACAATGAGCAGTTCTTC. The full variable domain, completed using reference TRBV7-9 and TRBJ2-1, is DTGVSQNPRHKITKRGQNVTFRCDPISEHNRLYWYRQTLGQGPEFLTYFQNEAQLEKSRLLSDRFSAERPKGSFSTLEIQRTEQGDSAMYLCASSWGLAGYNEQFFGPGTRLTVL.

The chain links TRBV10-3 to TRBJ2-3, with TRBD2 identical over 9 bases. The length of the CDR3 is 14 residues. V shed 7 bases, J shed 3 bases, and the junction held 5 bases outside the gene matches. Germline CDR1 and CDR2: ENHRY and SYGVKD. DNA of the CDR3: TGTGCCATCAAACTAGCGGGCCCTACAGATACGCAGTATTTT. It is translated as CAIKLAGPTDTQYF.

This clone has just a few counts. The CDR3 reads CASSSGGLLYEQYF. The CDR3 nucleotides read TGTGCCAGCAGCTCAGGGGGGCTCCTCTACGAGCAGTACTTC. This chain joins TRBV7-9 and TRBJ2-7, with a tentative D call TRBD1 (7 bases). The CDR3 extends over 14 amino acids. V was trimmed by 4 bases and J by 3 bases, leaving 13 bases between them. Germline CDR1 and CDR2: SEHNR and FQNEAQ (reference sequence). The complete variable domain, with remaining parts taken from reference TRBV7-9 and TRBJ2-7, reads DTGVSQNPRHKITKRGQNVTFRCDPISEHNRLYWYRQTLGQGPEFLTYFQNEAQLEKSRLLSDRFSAERPKGSFSTLEIQRTEQGDSAMYLCASSSGGLLYEQYFGPGTRLTVT.

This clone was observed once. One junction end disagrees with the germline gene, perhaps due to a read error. CDR3 residues: CASSESPPGRVNF. The DNA for the CDR3 is TGCGCCAGCAGTGAGTCGCCCCCCGGCAGGGTAAACTTT. The chain uses TRBV10-2 and TRBJ1-1, with D tentatively TRBD1 (5 bases). Germline CDR1 reads WSHSY; CDR2 reads SAAADI. The CDR3 length is 13 residues.

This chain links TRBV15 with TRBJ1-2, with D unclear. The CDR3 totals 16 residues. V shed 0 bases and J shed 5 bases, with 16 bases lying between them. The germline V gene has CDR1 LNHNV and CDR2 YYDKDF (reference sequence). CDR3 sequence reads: CATSRDFPQGPYGYTF. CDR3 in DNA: TGTGCCACCAGCAGAGATTTTCCCCAAGGGCCTTATGGCTACACCTTC.

The CDR3 DNA follows: TGTGCCAGCAGTTCCCCTAACAGGGCCGGGACCCAGTACTTC. Its translation is CASSSPNRAGTQYF. The chain joins TRBV27 to TRBJ2-5; D is possibly TRBD1 (6 bases). CDR3 length: 14 residues. Germline V lookup: CDR1 MNHEY, CDR2 SMNVEV (reference sequence). V was clipped by 4 bases and J by 7 bases, with 16 bases between them.

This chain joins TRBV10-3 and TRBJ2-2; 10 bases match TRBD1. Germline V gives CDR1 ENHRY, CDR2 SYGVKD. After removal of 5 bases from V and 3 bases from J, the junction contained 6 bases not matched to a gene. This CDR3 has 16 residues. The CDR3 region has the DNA TGTGCCATCAGTAAGCTGGACAGGGGGGACACCGGGGAGCTGTTTTTT. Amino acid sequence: CAISKLDRGDTGELFF.

The CDR3 loop is CASSLRGGPMNTEAFF. The CDR3 region has the DNA TGCGCCAGCAGCTTGAGAGGGGGCCCTATGAACACTGAAGCTTTCTTT. The chain links TRBV5-1 to TRBJ1-1; TRBD1 aligns across 7 bases. The V and J ends lost 1 base and 0 bases, in that order; junction bases with no gene match: 6. The CDR3 covers 16 residues. Germline V gene data show CDR1 as SGHRS and CDR2 as YFSETQ.

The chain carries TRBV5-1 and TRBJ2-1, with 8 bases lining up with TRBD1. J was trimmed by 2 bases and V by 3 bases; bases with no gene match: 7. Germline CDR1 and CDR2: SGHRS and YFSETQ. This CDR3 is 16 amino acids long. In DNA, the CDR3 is TGCGCCAGCAGCTGGACAGGGACGGAGACCTACAATGAGCAGTTCTTC. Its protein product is CASSWTGTETYNEQFF.

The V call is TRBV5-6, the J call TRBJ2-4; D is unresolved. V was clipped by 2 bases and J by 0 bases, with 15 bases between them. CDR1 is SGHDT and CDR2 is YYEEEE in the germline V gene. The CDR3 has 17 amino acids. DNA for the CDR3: TGTGCCAGCAGCTTAGGGCCGGGCGGCGGAGCCAAAAACATTCAGTACTTC. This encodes CASSLGPGGGAKNIQYF.

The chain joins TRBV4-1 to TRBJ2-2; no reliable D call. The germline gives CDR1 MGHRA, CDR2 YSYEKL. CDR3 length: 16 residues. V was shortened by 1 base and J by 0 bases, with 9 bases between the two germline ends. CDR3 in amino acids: CASSQVPGSNTGELFF. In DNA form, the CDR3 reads TGCGCCAGCAGCCAAGTTCCAGGTTCGAACACCGGGGAGCTGTTTTTT.

CDR3 nucleotide sequence: TGTGCCTGGAGTCAGACAAATAGCAATCAGCCCCAGCATTTT. As protein: CAWSQTNSNQPQHF. The chain combines TRBV30 with TRBJ1-5; no reliable D call. The CDR3 extends over 14 amino acids. V was shortened by 2 bases and J by 0 bases, with 8 bases between the two germline ends. CDR1 is GTSNPN and CDR2 is SVGIG in the germline V gene (reference sequence). Based on the CDR3 plus reference TRBV30 and TRBJ1-5, the full variable domain is SQTIHQWPATLVQPVGSPLSLECTVEGTSNPNLYWYRQAAGRGLQLLFYSVGIGQISSEVPQNLSASRPQDRQFILSSKKLLLSDSGFYLCAWSQTNSNQPQHFGDGTRLSIL.

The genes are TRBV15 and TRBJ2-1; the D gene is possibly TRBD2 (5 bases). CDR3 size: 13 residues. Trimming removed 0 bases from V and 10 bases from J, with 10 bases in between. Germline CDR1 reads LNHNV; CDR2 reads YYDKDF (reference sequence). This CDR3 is CATSRETGSEQFF. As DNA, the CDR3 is TGTGCCACCAGCAGAGAGACGGGGAGCGAGCAGTTCTTC.

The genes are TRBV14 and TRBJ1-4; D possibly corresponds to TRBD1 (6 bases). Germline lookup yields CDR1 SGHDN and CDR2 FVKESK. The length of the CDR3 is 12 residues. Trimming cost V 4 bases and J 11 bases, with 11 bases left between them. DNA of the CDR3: TGTGCCAGCAGCCCACAGGGACGGAAACTGTTTTTT. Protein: CASSPQGRKLFF.

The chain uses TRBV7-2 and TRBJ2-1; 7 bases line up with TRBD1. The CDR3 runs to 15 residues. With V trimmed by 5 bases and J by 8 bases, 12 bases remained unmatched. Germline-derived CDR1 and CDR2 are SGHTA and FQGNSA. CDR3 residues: CASSPQPQGRYEQFF. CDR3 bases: TGTGCCAGCAGCCCGCAACCACAGGGGCGGTATGAGCAGTTCTTC.

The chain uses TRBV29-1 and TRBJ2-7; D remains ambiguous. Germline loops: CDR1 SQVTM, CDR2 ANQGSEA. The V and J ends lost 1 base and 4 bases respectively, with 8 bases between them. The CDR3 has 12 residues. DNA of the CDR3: TGCAGCGTTGAAGTTGCGCATTACGAGCAGTACTTC. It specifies CSVEVAHYEQYF.

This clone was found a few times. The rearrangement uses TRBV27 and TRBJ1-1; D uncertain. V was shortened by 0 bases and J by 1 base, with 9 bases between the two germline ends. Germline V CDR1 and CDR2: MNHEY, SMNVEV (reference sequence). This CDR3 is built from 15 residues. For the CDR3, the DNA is TGTGCCAGCAGTTTATCCCAGGTTGCGAACACTGAAGCTTTCTTT. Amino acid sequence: CASSLSQVANTEAFF.

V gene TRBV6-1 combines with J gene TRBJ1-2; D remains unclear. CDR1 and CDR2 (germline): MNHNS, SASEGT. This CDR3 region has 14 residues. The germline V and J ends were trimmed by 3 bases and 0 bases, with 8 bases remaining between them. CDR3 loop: CASSDARTNYGYTF. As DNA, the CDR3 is TGTGCCAGCAGTGATGCGCGAACTAACTATGGCTACACCTTC.

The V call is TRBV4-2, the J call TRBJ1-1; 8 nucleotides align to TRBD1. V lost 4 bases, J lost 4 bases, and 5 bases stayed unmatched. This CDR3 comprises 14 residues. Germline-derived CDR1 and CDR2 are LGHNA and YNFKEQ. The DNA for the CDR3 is TGTGCCAGCAGCCCACAGGGGGGGGGCACTGAAGCTTTCTTT. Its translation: CASSPQGGGTEAFF.

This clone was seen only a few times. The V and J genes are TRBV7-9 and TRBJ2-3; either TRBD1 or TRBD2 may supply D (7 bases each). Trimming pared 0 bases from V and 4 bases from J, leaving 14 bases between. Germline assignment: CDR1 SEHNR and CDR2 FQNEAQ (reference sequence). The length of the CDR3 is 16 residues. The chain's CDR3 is CASSLAVGGGADTQYF. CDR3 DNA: TGTGCCAGCAGCTTAGCGGTGGGAGGGGGCGCAGATACGCAGTATTTT.

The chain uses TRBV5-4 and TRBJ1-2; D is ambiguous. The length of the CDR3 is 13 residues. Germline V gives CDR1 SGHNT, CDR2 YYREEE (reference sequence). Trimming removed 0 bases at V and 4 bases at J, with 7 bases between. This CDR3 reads CASSLESRYGYTF. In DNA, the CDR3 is TGTGCCAGCAGCTTGGAAAGTCGCTATGGCTACACCTTC.

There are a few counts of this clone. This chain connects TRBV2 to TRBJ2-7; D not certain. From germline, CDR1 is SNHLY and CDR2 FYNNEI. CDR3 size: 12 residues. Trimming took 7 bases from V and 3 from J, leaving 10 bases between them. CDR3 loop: CASTARLYEQYF. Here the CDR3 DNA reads TGTGCCAGCACCGCCCGTCTCTACGAGCAGTACTTC. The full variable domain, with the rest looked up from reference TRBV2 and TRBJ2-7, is EPEVTQTPSHQVTQMGQEVILRCVPISNHLYFYWYRQILGQKVEFLVSFYNNEISEKSEIFDDQFSVERPDGSNFTLKIRSTKLEDSAMYFCASTARLYEQYFGPGTRLTVT.

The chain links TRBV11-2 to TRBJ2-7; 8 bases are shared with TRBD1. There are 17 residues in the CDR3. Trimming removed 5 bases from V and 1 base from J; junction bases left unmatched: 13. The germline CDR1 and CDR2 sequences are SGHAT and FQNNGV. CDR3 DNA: TGTGCCAGCAGCGTAGCCCCGCCAGGGGGCGTTTCCTACGAGCAGTACTTC. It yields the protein CASSVAPPGGVSYEQYF. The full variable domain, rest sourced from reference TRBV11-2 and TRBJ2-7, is EAGVAQSPRYKIIEKRQSVAFWCNPISGHATLYWYQQILGQGPKLLIQFQNNGVVDDSQLPKDRFSAERLKGVDSTLKIQPAKLEDSAVYLCASSVAPPGGVSYEQYFGPGTRLTVT.

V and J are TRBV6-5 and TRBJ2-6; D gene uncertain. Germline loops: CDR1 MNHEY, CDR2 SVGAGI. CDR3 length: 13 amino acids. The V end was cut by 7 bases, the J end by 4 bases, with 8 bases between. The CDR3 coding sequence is TGTGCCAGCAAGCCCGGAGGGGCCAACGTCCTGACTTTC. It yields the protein CASKPGGANVLTF.

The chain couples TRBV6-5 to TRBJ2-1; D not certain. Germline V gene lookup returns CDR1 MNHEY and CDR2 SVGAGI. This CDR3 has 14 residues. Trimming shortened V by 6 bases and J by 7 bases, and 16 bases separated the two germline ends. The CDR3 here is CASSNPDPTNEQFF. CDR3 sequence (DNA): TGTGCCAGCAGCAACCCGGACCCGACAAATGAGCAGTTCTTC.

In DNA form, the CDR3 reads TGTGCCAGCAGCTTAGATAACAGGTCTACGGGCGGCTACACCTTC. This sequence encodes CASSLDNRSTGGYTF. The chain recombines TRBV7-2 with TRBJ1-2, with D tentatively TRBD1 (5 bases). The germline V and J ends were trimmed by 1 base and 8 bases, with 17 bases remaining between them. This CDR3 is built from 15 residues. The V gene's germline CDR1 is SGHTA and CDR2 FQGNSA.

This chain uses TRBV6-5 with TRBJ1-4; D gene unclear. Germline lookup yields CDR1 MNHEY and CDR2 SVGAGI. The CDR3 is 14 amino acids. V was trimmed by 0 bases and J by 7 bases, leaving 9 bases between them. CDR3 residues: CASSYSSWSEKLFF. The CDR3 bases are TGTGCCAGCAGTTACTCAAGTTGGAGTGAAAAACTGTTTTTT.

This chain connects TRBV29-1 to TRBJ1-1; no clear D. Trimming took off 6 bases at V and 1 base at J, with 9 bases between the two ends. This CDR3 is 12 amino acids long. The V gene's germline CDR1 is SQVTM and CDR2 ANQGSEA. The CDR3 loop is CSVVDGNTEAFF. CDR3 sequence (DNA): TGCAGCGTCGTTGACGGGAACACTGAAGCTTTCTTT. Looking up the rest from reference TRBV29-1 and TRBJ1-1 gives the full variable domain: SAVISQKPSRDICQRGTSLTIQCQVDSQVTMMFWYRQQPGQSLTLIATANQGSEATYESGFVIDKFPISRPNLTFSTLTVSNMSPEDSSIYLCSVVDGNTEAFFGQGTRLTVV.